The 29 T cell receptor beta chains given below trace back to one sample, sequenced in a study of OX40 agonist ivuxolimab in advanced cancers. The table came from immunoSEQ multiplex PCR; TCRdb's copy has only in-frame clones and leaves some out. The sample lists 90,000 or so clones; 91% were seen once. The starting material was CD4+ or CD8+ T cells sorted from blood, obtained in a trial of the OX40 agonist ivuxolimab. These receptors all stem from an adult with an advanced solid tumor such as melanoma, head and neck, liver or kidney cancer.

This chain uses TRBV6-5 with TRBJ2-1, with D tentatively TRBD1 or TRBD2 (6 bases each). Trimming removed 1 base at V and 4 bases at J, with 11 bases between. Germline V lookup: CDR1 MNHEY, CDR2 SVGAGI. The CDR3 has 15 residues. The CDR3 sequence is CASSYLGGTYNEQFF. The DNA for the CDR3 is TGTGCCAGCAGTTACTTAGGGGGGACATACAATGAGCAGTTCTTC.

About this clone: The sample holds other DNA sequences that translate to the same CDR3. The chain joins TRBV9 to TRBJ2-2; unclear D gene. V lost 0 bases and J 5 bases, leaving 5 bases between the germline ends. CDR3 size: 13 residues. Germline CDR1 reads SGDLS; CDR2 reads YYNGEE. The CDR3 region is CASSVGGTGELFF. Written as DNA, the CDR3 is TGTGCCAGCAGCGTAGGGGGTACCGGGGAGCTGTTTTTT.

A word on this clone: Within the sample, other DNA sequences also encode this same CDR3. The chain joins TRBV28 to TRBJ2-7; D gene uncertain. The length of the CDR3 is 11 residues. The ends were cut back, 2 bases at V and 4 bases at J, with 3 bases in the middle. Germline-derived CDR1 and CDR2 are MDHEN and SYDVKM. The CDR3 here is CASSLGYEQYF. For the CDR3, the DNA is TGTGCCAGCAGTTTAGGTTACGAGCAGTACTTC. The variable domain in full, with the rest retrieved from reference TRBV28 and TRBJ2-7, is DVKVTQSSRYLVKRTGEKVFLECVQDMDHENMFWYRQDPGLGLRLIYFSYDVKMKEKGDIPEGYSVSREKKERFSLILESASTNQTSMYLCASSLGYEQYFGPGTRLTVT.

This chain uses TRBV2 with TRBJ1-2; D possibly corresponds to TRBD1 (5 bases). This CDR3 has 15 residues. The V gene lost 2 bases and the J gene lost 0 bases, with 10 bases spanning the gap. Germline-derived CDR1 and CDR2 are SNHLY and FYNNEI. CDR3 coding DNA: TGTGCCAGCAGTGAACCCCGGGGGGCTAACTATGGCTACACCTTC. Its translation: CASSEPRGANYGYTF.

V and J are TRBV11-2 and TRBJ2-5; perhaps D is TRBD1 or TRBD2 (6 bases each). Trimming removed 5 bases from V and 0 bases from J, with 16 bases in between. This CDR3 comprises 16 residues. Germline CDR1 is SGHAT and CDR2 is FQNNGV. CDR3 DNA sequence: TGTGCCAGCAGCGCTGCGGGACAAGGCTACCAAGAGACCCAGTACTTC. Protein: CASSAAGQGYQETQYF.

The V call is TRBV4-2, the J call TRBJ1-5; 7 nucleotides agree with TRBD1. CDR1 and CDR2 from the germline V gene are LGHNA and YNFKEQ. CDR3 size: 15 residues. With 0 bases clipped from V and 6 bases from J, the junction kept 5 bases outside the gene matches. CDR3 loop: CASSQEGGGGQPQHF. DNA of the CDR3: TGTGCCAGCAGCCAAGAGGGAGGGGGCGGTCAGCCCCAGCATTTT.

The V gene is TRBV27, the J gene TRBJ1-3; maybe TRBD1 (6 bases). V dropped 3 bases and J dropped 4 bases, with 13 bases sitting between them. The CDR3 is 15 amino acids. Germline values: CDR1 MNHEY, CDR2 SMNVEV (reference sequence). The CDR3 nucleotides are TGTGCCAGCAGTTTGTGGTCAGGGGCGGGAAACACCATATATTTT. Amino acid sequence: CASSLWSGAGNTIYF.

The V gene is TRBV27, the J gene TRBJ2-5; 7 nucleotides agree with TRBD2. Germline CDR1 reads MNHEY; CDR2 reads SMNVEV (reference sequence). This CDR3 comprises 16 residues. V was pared by 2 bases and J by 1 base, with 7 bases of the junction left unmatched. Here the CDR3 DNA reads TGTGCCAGCAGTTTAATGAGCGGGGAATCCCAAGAGACCCAGTACTTC. Its protein product is CASSLMSGESQETQYF.

This clone was counted only a few times. The rearrangement joins TRBV5-6 to TRBJ2-5, with D possibly being TRBD1 (6 bases). CDR1 SGHDT and CDR2 YYEEEE come from the germline V gene. Trimming pared 2 bases from V and 4 bases from J, leaving 12 bases between. The CDR3 length is 14 residues. CDR3 sequence (DNA): TGTGCCAGCAGCTTCGGGCAGGGGACAGAGACCCAGTACTTC. Translation: CASSFGQGTETQYF. Full variable domain (rest looked up from reference TRBV5-6 and TRBJ2-5): DAGVTQSPTHLIKTRGQQVTLRCSPKSGHDTVSWYQQALGQGPQFIFQYYEEEERQRGNFPDRFSGHQFPNYSSELNVNALLLGDSALYLCASSFGQGTETQYFGPGTRLLVL.

The chain recombines TRBV27 with TRBJ1-5, with 8 bases fitting TRBD1. Germline-derived CDR1 and CDR2 are MNHEY and SMNVEV (reference sequence). This CDR3 is built from 18 residues. J was trimmed by 7 bases and V by 0 bases; bases with no gene match: 14. In nucleotides, the CDR3 is TGTGCCAGCAGTTTATCGTATGATCCAGGGGGCATCAGGCAGCCCCAGCATTTT. It encodes CASSLSYDPGGIRQPQHF.

V usage is TRBV19 and J usage is TRBJ1-5; D may be TRBD1 (5 bases). The CDR3 sequence is 15 residues long. Germline-derived CDR1 and CDR2 are LNHDA and SQIVND (reference sequence). V was clipped by 3 bases and J by 2 bases, with 11 bases between them. The CDR3 reads CASSIYGAGNQPQHF. The CDR3, as DNA: TGTGCCAGTAGTATCTACGGGGCCGGCAATCAGCCCCAGCATTTT.

This clone was observed a handful of times. The chain employs TRBV9 and TRBJ2-7; TRBD2 agrees at 7 bases. CDR1 is SGDLS and CDR2 is YYNGEE in the germline V gene. This CDR3 contains 12 residues. With V trimmed by 3 bases and J by 7 bases, 4 bases remained unmatched. CDR3 DNA: TGTGCCAGCAGCGAGGGAGGGGATGAGCAGTACTTC. Its protein is CASSEGGDEQYF.

The chain links TRBV9 to TRBJ2-1, with 10 nucleotides matching TRBD2. The CDR3 is 16 residues long. The V gene's germline CDR1 is SGDLS and CDR2 YYNGEE. The ends lost 2 bases at V and 0 bases at J; junction bases unmatched: 2. The CDR3 DNA reads TGTGCCAGCAGCGTTACTAGCGGGGCCTCCTACAATGAGCAGTTCTTC. Protein product: CASSVTSGASYNEQFF.

The V call is TRBV4-1, the J call TRBJ1-2, with D unclear. This CDR3 contains 14 residues. In germline, CDR1 is MGHRA, CDR2 YSYEKL. Trimming shortened V by 11 bases and J by 1 base, and 17 bases separated the two germline ends. As DNA, the CDR3 is TGCGCCTCTAAGGGCCCACGGCTTAACTATGGCTACACCTTC. Protein sequence: CASKGPRLNYGYTF.

V usage is TRBV7-9 and J usage is TRBJ1-1; D is possibly TRBD1 (5 bases). CDR1 SEHNR and CDR2 FQNEAQ come from the germline V gene (reference sequence). Trimming stripped 6 bases from V and 2 bases from J, with 16 bases between. The CDR3 loop spans 15 amino acids. CDR3 amino acids: CASSSRDPINTEAFF. The CDR3 DNA reads TGTGCCAGCAGTTCCCGGGACCCGATTAACACTGAAGCTTTCTTT.

The V gene is TRBV27, the J gene TRBJ1-5, with D uncertain. The germline V gene has CDR1 MNHEY and CDR2 SMNVEV (reference sequence). The CDR3 loop spans 13 amino acids. V was pared by 2 bases and J by 6 bases, with 8 bases between. The CDR3 DNA sequence: TGTGCCAGCAGTTTACAAGGGTTTCAGCCCCAGCATTTT. Translated, it gives CASSLQGFQPQHF.

The chain joins TRBV13 to TRBJ1-2, with D possibly being TRBD1 (5 bases). From germline, CDR1 is PRHDT and CDR2 FYEKMQ (reference sequence). The V end was cut by 5 bases, the J end by 7 bases, with 14 bases between. CDR3 size: 13 residues. The CDR3 region is CASSPYPRVGYTF. The CDR3 DNA reads TGTGCCAGCAGCCCCTACCCCAGGGTTGGCTACACCTTC.

The V and J genes are TRBV19 and TRBJ1-2, with D hard to call. V was pared by 5 bases and J by 8 bases, with 18 bases between. The CDR3 contains 14 residues. CDR1 is LNHDA, CDR2 SQIVND, per germline (reference sequence). The CDR3 nucleotides read TGTGCCAGTAGTGCCCCGGGAGAGGCTAGGGGCTACACCTTC. This codes for CASSAPGEARGYTF.

This rearrangement joins TRBV4-3 to TRBJ1-5, with unresolved D. Germline V lookup: CDR1 LGHNA, CDR2 YSLEER. Trimming took 1 base from V and 3 from J, leaving 10 bases between them. The CDR3 is 15 amino acids. CDR3 bases: TGCGCCAGCAGCCAAGTGTTGGCCAACAATCAGCCCCAGCATTTT. Protein: CASSQVLANNQPQHF.

The rearrangement joins TRBV6-4 to TRBJ1-5; D remains unclear. CDR1 MRHNA and CDR2 SNTAGT come from the germline V gene. This CDR3 has 14 amino acids. Trimming removed 6 bases from V and 0 bases from J, with 9 bases in between. The CDR3 is CASREPYSNQPQHF. The CDR3 DNA is TGTGCCAGCAGGGAACCTTATAGCAATCAGCCCCAGCATTTT.

The chain couples TRBV6-4 to TRBJ2-1; no reliable D call. V was trimmed by 2 bases and J by 6 bases, leaving 5 bases between them. Germline V gene sequence: CDR1 MRHNA, CDR2 SNTAGT. The length of the CDR3 is 12 residues. CDR3 sequence (DNA): TGTGCCAGCAGTGACATGGGCAATGAGCAGTTCTTC. Residues: CASSDMGNEQFF.

This rearrangement joins TRBV27 to TRBJ2-4; no firm D call. The CDR3 spans 16 residues. Germline V gene data show CDR1 as MNHEY and CDR2 as SMNVEV (reference sequence). V was shortened by 5 bases and J by 0 bases, with 14 bases between the two germline ends. CDR3: CASSQNSLLAKNIQYF. For the CDR3, the DNA is TGTGCCAGCAGTCAGAACAGTTTACTAGCCAAAAACATTCAGTACTTC.

This clone occurred once. The CDR3 coding sequence is TGTGCCTGGAGCCCAGGGACCTACGAGCAGTACTTC. Translated: CAWSPGTYEQYF. The J gene is TRBJ2-7, the V gene TRBV30; D may be TRBD1 (5 bases). The CDR3 length is 12 residues. V was cut by 3 bases and J by 2 bases, with 8 bases left in between. Germline CDR1 GTSNPN, CDR2 SVGIG (reference sequence).

V usage is TRBV4-3 and J usage is TRBJ2-1, with TRBD2 identical over 11 bases. CDR1 and CDR2 (germline): LGHNA, YSLEER. The CDR3 spans 17 residues. Losses at the gene ends were 0 bases for V and 8 bases for J; bases not matched to a gene: 9. The CDR3 nucleotides read TGCGCCAGCAGCCAAGAGATTAGCGGGGGGGCCCCGGATGAGCAGTTCTTC. Its translation is CASSQEISGGAPDEQFF.

This clone was seen only once. This chain links TRBV30 with TRBJ1-3, with D uncertain. Germline-derived CDR1 and CDR2 are GTSNPN and SVGIG (reference sequence). This CDR3 is built from 14 residues. The V end lost 0 bases, the J end lost 4 bases, and 10 bases lay between the germline ends. DNA for the CDR3: TGTGCCTGGAGTGTAATGGGTTTGGGAAACACCATATATTTT. It specifies CAWSVMGLGNTIYF.

This clone appeared a single time. The chain is built from TRBV28 and TRBJ1-3; 7 bases are a match to TRBD1. The J segment lost 2 bases and the V segment lost 5 bases, leaving 6 bases of the junction unmatched. The CDR3 runs to 15 residues. Germline assignment: CDR1 MDHEN and CDR2 SYDVKM. The chain's CDR3 is CASSASTGTGNTIYF. In DNA, the CDR3 is TGTGCCAGCAGTGCCTCGACAGGGACTGGAAACACCATATATTTT.

The V and J genes are TRBV30 and TRBJ2-7; possible D gene TRBD2, 6 bases. V was cut by 1 base and J by 7 bases, with 14 bases left in between. Per germline, CDR1 GTSNPN and CDR2 SVGIG (reference sequence). The CDR3 loop spans 13 amino acids. The CDR3 nucleotides are TGTGCCTGGAGTGCGGGAGCGGGCCAGGAGCAGTACGTC. Its translation is CAWSAGAGQEQYV.

The V gene is TRBV7-7, the J gene TRBJ1-6; D call uncertain. The CDR3 contains 13 residues. The germline gives CDR1 SSHAT, CDR2 FNYEAQ (reference sequence). CDR3 amino acids: CASGQTINSPLHF. The CDR3 DNA reads as TGTGCTAGCGGGCAGACTATTAATTCACCCCTCCACTTT.

The rearrangement links TRBV6-5 to TRBJ2-7, with D possibly matching TRBD2 (6 bases). Germline V gene lookup returns CDR1 MNHEY and CDR2 SVGAGI. The length of the CDR3 is 13 residues. Trimming stripped 8 bases from V and 0 bases from J, with 11 bases between. The CDR3 DNA reads as TGTGCCAGCCGGAGGGACCTCTCCTACGAGCAGTACGTC. Encoded protein: CASRRDLSYEQYV.